One and the same sample provided the 31 T cell receptor beta chains below, sequenced in a study of cytomegalovirus exposure and HLA in healthy donors. Assay: immunoSEQ multiplex PCR; the TCRdb copy retains only in-frame clones and omits some. The table shows roughly 47,000 clones, with approximately 94% occurring only once. The source material was PBMCs. The source is a woman between 18 and 30 years old in good health and CMV-seronegative.

This chain links TRBV5-6 with TRBJ2-3, with unresolved D. This CDR3 is built from 14 residues. Germline V CDR1 and CDR2: SGHDT, YYEEEE. Trimming pared 5 bases from V and 3 bases from J, leaving 13 bases between. This CDR3 is CASSQPPVTDTQYF. The CDR3 nucleotides read TGTGCCAGCAGTCAACCCCCAGTGACAGATACGCAGTATTTT.

In its sample, this clone was seen once. The J gene is TRBJ2-2, the V gene TRBV7-6, with a weak D call TRBD1 (6 bases). With 5 bases removed from V and 1 base from J, the gap between germline ends came to 11 bases. The length of the CDR3 is 15 residues. Per germline, CDR1 SGHVS and CDR2 FNYEAQ. Written as DNA, the CDR3 is TGTGCCAGCAGCCCTACAGGGCTGAACACCGGGGAGCTGTTTTTT. This encodes CASSPTGLNTGELFF.

This rearrangement joins TRBV29-1 to TRBJ1-4; D possibly corresponds to TRBD1 (5 bases). Trimming removed 4 bases at V and 0 bases at J, with 9 bases between. Per the germline V gene, CDR1 is SQVTM and CDR2 is ANQGSEA. The CDR3 covers 14 residues. The CDR3 loop reads CSVVGTATNEKLFF. The CDR3 bases are TGCAGCGTTGTAGGGACTGCAACTAATGAAAAACTGTTTTTT.

The table lists this clone with a few counts. The chain couples TRBV6-4 to TRBJ2-1; TRBD2 matches 11 bases. V lost 5 bases, J lost 3 bases, and 3 bases stayed unmatched. Germline-derived CDR1 and CDR2 are MRHNA and SNTAGT. This CDR3 contains 15 residues. The CDR3 DNA reads as TGTGCCAGCAGTATTAGCGGGGGGGACTACAATGAGCAGTTCTTC. Its translation is CASSISGGDYNEQFF.

The chain couples TRBV28 to TRBJ2-7; 7 bases align to TRBD1. Unmatched junction bases numbered 12, after V lost 7 bases and J lost 3 bases. The germline V gene encodes CDR1 MDHEN and CDR2 SYDVKM. The CDR3 is 15 residues long. The CDR3 sequence is CASTPSTGTVYEQYF. The CDR3 DNA sequence: TGTGCCAGCACCCCTAGCACGGGGACAGTCTACGAGCAGTACTTC.

CDR3 sequence: CASSSGQGREKLFF. CDR3 in DNA: TGCGCCAGCAGCTCGGGACAGGGACGTGAAAAACTGTTTTTT. This chain uses TRBV5-1 with TRBJ1-4, with 9 positions matching TRBD1. V lost 3 bases, J lost 7 bases, and 4 bases stayed unmatched. This CDR3 region has 14 residues. Germline CDR1 SGHRS, CDR2 YFSETQ.

The chain employs TRBV19 and TRBJ2-7; no firm D call. V was shortened by 1 base and J by 2 bases, with 12 bases between the two germline ends. This CDR3 spans 15 amino acids. Germline CDR1 LNHDA, CDR2 SQIVND (reference sequence). The CDR3 region is CASSIAAGITYEQYF. CDR3 sequence (DNA): TGTGCCAGTAGTATAGCGGCAGGTATCACCTACGAGCAGTACTTC.

This chain connects TRBV25-1 to TRBJ2-2; TRBD1 is a possible D gene (6 bases). This CDR3 comprises 14 residues. In germline, CDR1 is MGHDK, CDR2 SYGVNS. V lost 2 bases and J 3 bases, leaving 7 bases between the germline ends. In nucleotides, the CDR3 is TGTGCCAGCAGTGAACACAGGGACACCGGGGAGCTGTTTTTT. Translation: CASSEHRDTGELFF.

V usage is TRBV6-6 and J usage is TRBJ1-2; 7 nucleotides agree with TRBD1. V lost 2 bases, J lost 8 bases, and 11 bases stayed unmatched. CDR3 size: 15 residues. Germline values: CDR1 MNHNY, CDR2 SVGAGI (reference sequence). The CDR3 reads CASSYASPGGQGYTF. The CDR3 nucleotides are TGTGCCAGCAGTTACGCTTCACCAGGGGGGCAGGGCTACACCTTC.

The V and J genes are TRBV5-1 and TRBJ2-7, with 7 bases that match TRBD1. This CDR3 contains 15 residues. Germline V CDR1 and CDR2: SGHRS, YFSETQ. With 0 bases clipped from V and 0 bases from J, the junction kept 3 bases outside the gene matches. CDR3 in DNA: TGCGCCAGCAGCTTGGTAGGGGACAGCTCCTACGAGCAGTACTTC. Protein: CASSLVGDSSYEQYF. The entire variable domain, with the rest obtained from reference TRBV5-1 and TRBJ2-7, is as follows: KAGVTQTPRYLIKTRGQQVTLSCSPISGHRSVSWYQQTPGQGLQFLFEYFSETQRNKGNFPGRFSGRQFSNSRSEMNVSTLELGDSALYLCASSLVGDSSYEQYFGPGTRLTVT.

The chain links TRBV5-1 to TRBJ2-7; the match to TRBD2 covers 9 bases. Germline V gives CDR1 SGHRS, CDR2 YFSETQ. The CDR3 covers 13 residues. The junction had 6 bases not matched to a gene; V was cut back by 9 bases and J by 2 bases. This chain's CDR3 is CAIRTSATYEQYF. CDR3 bases: TGCGCCATCAGGACTAGCGCAACCTACGAGCAGTACTTC.

This clone was found once. The chain couples TRBV28 to TRBJ2-7, with 7 bases that match TRBD1. Germline V gene sequence: CDR1 MDHEN, CDR2 SYDVKM. The CDR3 consists of 16 residues. V shed 1 base, J shed 5 bases, and the junction held 11 bases outside the gene matches. The CDR3 DNA reads TGTGCCAGCAGTTTATTTGGACAGGCACCCCGGGACGAGCAGTACTTC. Translated, it gives CASSLFGQAPRDEQYF.

This chain joins TRBV28 and TRBJ2-7; TRBD1 matches at 10 bases. CDR3 length equals 16 residues. The germline CDR1 and CDR2 sequences are MDHEN and SYDVKM. With 4 bases clipped from V and 2 bases from J, the junction kept 8 bases outside the gene matches. CDR3 sequence reads: CASSSLLTGGPYEQYF. CDR3 in DNA: TGTGCCAGCAGTTCCCTCCTGACAGGGGGCCCCTACGAGCAGTACTTC.

The gene calls are TRBV28 and TRBJ2-7, with TRBD1 matching over 8 bases. There are 14 residues in the CDR3. From germline, CDR1 is MDHEN and CDR2 SYDVKM. V gave up 2 bases and J gave up 3 bases; unmatched junction bases: 3. CDR3: CASSLDRGDYEQYF. CDR3 sequence (DNA): TGTGCCAGCAGTTTAGACAGGGGCGACTACGAGCAGTACTTC.

The J gene is TRBJ1-5, the V gene TRBV15; possible D gene TRBD1, 5 bases. The V gene's germline CDR1 is LNHNV and CDR2 YYDKDF (reference sequence). The CDR3 consists of 19 residues. V lost 1 base and J lost 0, with 19 bases in between. CDR3: CATSRAGIKGTNSNQPQHF. CDR3 DNA sequence: TGTGCCACCAGCAGAGCAGGGATCAAGGGAACTAATAGCAATCAGCCCCAGCATTTT.

The gene calls are TRBV15 and TRBJ1-5; D gene uncertain. This CDR3 comprises 15 residues. Germline values: CDR1 LNHNV, CDR2 YYDKDF (reference sequence). V was clipped by 0 bases and J by 4 bases, with 10 bases between them. CDR3 amino acids: CATSRDSNQNQPQHF. The CDR3 nucleotides are TGTGCCACCAGCAGAGATTCCAATCAAAATCAGCCCCAGCATTTT.

The rearrangement joins TRBV7-9 to TRBJ2-2; 10 nucleotides line up with TRBD1. Germline trimming cut 4 bases from V and 5 bases from J; bases unmatched to any gene: 1. This CDR3 comprises 14 residues. Looked up from germline, CDR1 is SEHNR and CDR2 is FQNEAQ (reference sequence). Written as DNA, the CDR3 is TGTGCCAGCAGCTCGGGACAGGGGACCGGGGAGCTGTTTTTT. This encodes CASSSGQGTGELFF.

This chain joins TRBV21-1 and TRBJ1-2; the DNA was not used to check the table's D call, TRBD1. TRBV21-1 is deemed a pseudogene. The CDR3 covers 15 residues. In DNA, the CDR3 is TGTGCCACCCTATTCTTCCACGACAGTCAGGATGGCTACACCTTC. This sequence encodes CATLFFHDSQDGYTF.

The chain carries TRBV19 and TRBJ2-5; perhaps TRBD1 as D (6 bases). V lost 4 bases, J lost 1 base, and 16 bases lay in between. The germline CDR1 and CDR2 sequences are LNHDA and SQIVND (reference sequence). The CDR3 totals 16 residues. For the CDR3, the DNA is TGTGCCAGTAGTACGGGACACCCGATGACCCAAGAGACCCAGTACTTC. This gives the protein CASSTGHPMTQETQYF.

The gene calls are TRBV10-3 and TRBJ1-1, with TRBD1 as a possible D gene (6 bases). Germline CDR1 ENHRY, CDR2 SYGVKD. The V end was cut by 4 bases, the J end by 3 bases, with 9 bases between. The CDR3 sequence is 13 residues long. Written as DNA, the CDR3 is TGTGCCATCAGTGTGGCAGGGGACACTGAAGCTTTCTTT. It translates to CAISVAGDTEAFF.

The gene calls are TRBV6-1 and TRBJ2-2; possibly TRBD1 for D (5 bases). The germline CDR1 and CDR2 sequences are MNHNS and SASEGT. V lost 8 bases and J lost 3, with 13 bases in between. The CDR3 has 14 residues. The CDR3 sequence is CASSEGVDTGELFF. Written as DNA, the CDR3 is TGTGCCAGCTCAGAAGGGGTGGACACCGGGGAGCTGTTTTTT.

The chain is built from TRBV6-1 and TRBJ1-2, with TRBD1 matching 8 bases. In germline, CDR1 is MNHNS, CDR2 SASEGT. After removal of 7 bases from V and 4 bases from J, the junction contained 5 bases not matched to a gene. This CDR3 is 13 amino acids long. CDR3 DNA sequence: TGTGCCAGCACCCTTGGGACAGGCTATGGCTACACCTTC. Translated: CASTLGTGYGYTF.

The chain links TRBV4-1 to TRBJ2-5; 13 bases are a match to TRBD2. There are 17 residues in the CDR3. With 4 bases clipped from V and 0 bases from J, the junction kept 5 bases outside the gene matches. CDR1 MGHRA and CDR2 YSYEKL come from the germline V gene. The CDR3 DNA reads TGCGCCAGCAGCCGGGGGGGACTAGCGGGATACCAAGAGACCCAGTACTTC. Protein product: CASSRGGLAGYQETQYF.

The chain links TRBV28 to TRBJ1-2; TRBD1 matches at 7 bases. CDR3 size: 15 residues. Trimming at V came to 4 bases and at J to 5 bases, leaving 10 bases not matched to a gene. Germline lookup yields CDR1 MDHEN and CDR2 SYDVKM. CDR3 residues: CASSWPRDSIYGYTF. DNA for the CDR3: TGTGCCAGCAGTTGGCCTCGGGACAGTATTTATGGCTACACCTTC.

The chain employs TRBV5-4 and TRBJ2-7; 10 nucleotides agree with TRBD1. Trimming removed 7 bases from V and 5 bases from J; junction bases left unmatched: 6. The CDR3 length is 13 residues. Germline CDR1 is SGHNT and CDR2 is YYREEE (reference sequence). The CDR3 spells CASRRDRGHEQYF. CDR3 nucleotides: TGTGCCAGCCGCCGGGACAGGGGCCACGAGCAGTACTTC.

The J gene is TRBJ1-6, the V gene TRBV9; 9 nucleotides agree with TRBD1. Germline values: CDR1 SGDLS, CDR2 YYNGEE. The CDR3 runs to 14 residues. V gave up 4 bases and J gave up 7 bases; unmatched junction bases: 3. CDR3 bases: TGTGCCAGCAGCCGGACAGGGGACAATTCACCCCTCCACTTT. Translating gives CASSRTGDNSPLHF.

The chain couples TRBV28 to TRBJ2-5; D possibly corresponds to TRBD1 (5 bases). The DNA end is more similar to TRBJ2-7, so the J call may be wrong. CDR1 MDHEN and CDR2 SYDVKM come from the germline V gene. This CDR3 comprises 15 residues. CDR3 DNA sequence: TGTGCCAGCAGTTTTACCTACAGGCCCGTCTACGAGCAGTACTTC. As protein: CASSFTYRPVYEQYF.

V is TRBV5-6 and J is TRBJ1-4; D is perhaps TRBD1 (5 bases). The CDR3 loop spans 15 amino acids. Looked up from germline, CDR1 is SGHDT and CDR2 is YYEEEE. The V end lost 3 bases, the J end lost 3 bases, and 12 bases lay between the germline ends. For the CDR3, the DNA is TGTGCCAGCAGCTGGACCGGGACTTCTAATGAAAAACTGTTTTTT. Its translation is CASSWTGTSNEKLFF.

This sequence joins TRBV30 and TRBJ2-6; TRBD2 matches at 8 bases. The germline CDR1 and CDR2 sequences are GTSNPN and SVGIG (reference sequence). CDR3 length: 15 amino acids. V trimming: 7 bases; J trimming: 3 bases; junction bases outside the gene matches: 8. The chain's CDR3 is CASTSGLFGANVLTF. In DNA, the CDR3 is TGTGCCTCTACTAGCGGCCTATTTGGGGCCAACGTCCTGACTTTC.

About this clone itself: At one end, the junction sequence differs from germline, possibly due to a read error. The chain joins TRBV28 to TRBJ1-1, with TRBD1 matching over 7 bases. CDR1 and CDR2 from the germline V gene are MDHEN and SYDVKM. The CDR3 totals 13 residues. CDR3 in DNA: TGTGCCACCGTAGACGGGGACAGCCCAAAGTCGCTCTTT. It translates to CATVDGDSPKSLF.

This clone was detected only a few times. V usage is TRBV30 and J usage is TRBJ2-7, with D tentatively TRBD1 (6 bases). This CDR3 is 13 amino acids long. Germline CDR1 reads GTSNPN; CDR2 reads SVGIG (reference sequence). V was pared by 3 bases and J by 5 bases, with 14 bases between. The CDR3 DNA reads as TGTGCCTGGAGCCCTCAGGGGAGAGACGAGCAGTACTTC. It translates to CAWSPQGRDEQYF.